This entry features one T cell receptor beta chain sequence. Its target is unknown. CD4+ naive, central memory, regulatory and stem cell-like memory cells were sorted via CD45RO/CCR7/CD25/CD127/CD95/CD27. Germline loops: CDR1 LNHDA, CDR2 SQIVND (reference sequence). V was shortened by 2 bases and J by 4 bases, with 15 bases between the two germline ends. The CDR3 sequence is 16 residues long. These data are taken from a study of beta chain features in type 1 diabetes. Study overall: Across all samples, fewer than 140 million sorted cells were examined. General study results and limits: In all four CD4+ subsets, TCRB CDR3 length was significantly, moderately reduced in type 1 diabetes.

Expressed TCRB transcripts were sequenced after all isolated RNA was converted to cDNA. Here immunoSEQ multiplex PCR was the method, and the copy in TCRdb shows in-frame clones only, minus some. This sample has more than 100,000 clones, with approximately 16% found just once. The TCR was taken from a young man with type 1 diabetes. Sequenced input: central memory CD4+ T cells from blood. The chain couples TRBV19 to TRBJ2-1, with a weak D call TRBD1 (5 bases). The CDR3 here is CASSIFTLGPYNEQFF. As DNA, the CDR3 is TGTGCCAGTAGTATATTCACTTTGGGGCCTTACAATGAGCAGTTCTTC.